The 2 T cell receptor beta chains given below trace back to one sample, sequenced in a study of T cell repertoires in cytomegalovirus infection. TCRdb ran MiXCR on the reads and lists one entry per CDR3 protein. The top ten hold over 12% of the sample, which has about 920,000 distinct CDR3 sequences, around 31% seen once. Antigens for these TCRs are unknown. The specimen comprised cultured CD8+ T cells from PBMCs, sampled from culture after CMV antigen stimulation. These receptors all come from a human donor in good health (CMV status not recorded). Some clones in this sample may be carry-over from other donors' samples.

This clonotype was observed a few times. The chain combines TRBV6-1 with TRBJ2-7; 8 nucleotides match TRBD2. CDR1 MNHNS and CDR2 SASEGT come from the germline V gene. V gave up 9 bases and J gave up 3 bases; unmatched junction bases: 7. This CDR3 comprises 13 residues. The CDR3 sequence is CASEGGGNYEQYF. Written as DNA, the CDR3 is TGTGCCAGTGAGGGCGGGGGGAACTACGAGCAGTACTTC.

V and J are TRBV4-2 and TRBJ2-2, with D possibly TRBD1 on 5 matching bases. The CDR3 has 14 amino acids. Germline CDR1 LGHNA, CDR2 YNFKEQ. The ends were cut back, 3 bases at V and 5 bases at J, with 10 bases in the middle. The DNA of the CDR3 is TGTGCCAGCAGCCATTATGACAGAACCGGGGAGCTGTTTTTT. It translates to CASSHYDRTGELFF.